This TCR beta chain was sequenced for a study of metastatic and nonmetastatic thyroid tumors. Before thyroid surgery, none of the patients had received any treatment. How the authors handled the data: Across clinicopathological groups, CDR3 differences served as the basis for building a distant-metastasis classifier for papillary thyroid cancer. TCRdb reassembled clones from the PCR reads with MiXCR. What appears here as the V and J calls and clone size reflects TCRdb's work, not the paper's. Here the sample spans about 16,000 clones, 25% to 30% being singletons. The CDR3 is 14 residues long. CDR1 and CDR2 from the germline V gene are LGHDT and YNNKEL (reference sequence). Trimming removed 4 bases from V and 6 bases from J; junction bases left unmatched: 8.

The chain has TRBV3-1 and TRBJ1-1, with TRBD1 matching over 7 bases. Sequencing input: tumor tissue. The sequence was obtained from a female donor with papillary thyroid cancer or a benign thyroid nodule (not recorded which). Some clones in this sample may be carry-over from other donors' samples. The CDR3 bases are TGTGCCAGCAGCCCGGGGCAGGGGGGGGCTGAAGCTTTCTTT. This encodes CASSPGQGGAEAFF.